A selection of T cell receptor beta chains follows, all from one sample in a study of blood T cells in healthy people across ages. TCRdb fed the 5' RACE reads into MiXCR, producing one record per CDR3 protein. The data show roughly 2 million distinct CDR3 sequences, around 50% seen once. The sample taken for sequencing was blood. The receptor source for this set is a middle-aged woman in good health. The CDR3 runs from the conserved cysteine through the conserved F or W. A D gene is named only where the DNA matches it firmly. Expanded clones are given a class, and other clones once, few, many or no size at all.

>TRBD1|few|TRBV20-1|TRBJ1-2
TGCAGCGCTCCGACAGGGGGCAACTATGGCTACACCTTC
CSAPTGGNYGYTF
>TRBD1|-|TRBV5-1|TRBJ2-2
TGCGCCAGCAGCTATACCGGGACAGGGGGCGTTGGCGGTACCGGGGAGCTGTTTTTT
CASSYTGTGGVGGTGELFF
>-|-|TRBV27|TRBJ1-2
TGTGCCAGCAGTTTTCCAGGCGGCTATGGCTACACCTTC
CASSFPGGYGYTF
>TRBD1|-|TRBV7-2|TRBJ2-1
TGTGCCAGCAGCTTCCGGGACAGGGACGGTGAGCAGTTCTTC
CASSFRDRDGEQFF
>-|-|TRBV6-2/TRBV6-3|TRBJ2-3
TGTGCCAGCAGTCTGGAGGCTTCCCTCAACTCCAGGGCAGATACGCAGTATTTT
CASSLEASLNSRADTQYF
>-|-|TRBV20-1|TRBJ2-1
TGCAGTGCTAGCGGGGGGCGCTATGAGCAGTTCTTC
CSASGGRYEQFF
>-|-|TRBV20-1|TRBJ1-5
TGCAGTGCTAGAGATGGTAGTCAGCCCCAGCATTTT
CSARDGSQPQHF
>-|-|TRBV20-1|TRBJ1-2
TGCAGTGCTCCCGGGAGGGGCTATAACTATGGCTACACCTTC
CSAPGRGYNYGYTF
>-|-|TRBV7-2|TRBJ1-2
TGTGCCAGCAGCACCCTAGGTGAAGCTAACTATGGCTACACCTTC
CASSTLGEANYGYTF
>-|once|TRBV3-1|TRBJ2-1
TGTGCCAGCAGCCGAGATACACACCCAGGTGGGAATGAGCAGTTCTTC
CASSRDTHPGGNEQFF
>TRBD1|-|TRBV28|TRBJ2-1
TGTGCCAGCAGTTACCCCCCAAGGACAGGGGGCTACGAGCAGTTCTTC
CASSYPPRTGGYEQFF
>-|few|TRBV20-1|TRBJ1-2
TGCAGTGCTAGACCTCCTACAGGAACCTATGGCTACACCTTC
CSARPPTGTYGYTF
>TRBD2|-|TRBV6-2/TRBV6-3|TRBJ2-1
TGTGCCAGCAGGCTTAGACTAGCGGGGGGGCTAAATGAGCAGTTCTTC
CASRLRLAGGLNEQFF